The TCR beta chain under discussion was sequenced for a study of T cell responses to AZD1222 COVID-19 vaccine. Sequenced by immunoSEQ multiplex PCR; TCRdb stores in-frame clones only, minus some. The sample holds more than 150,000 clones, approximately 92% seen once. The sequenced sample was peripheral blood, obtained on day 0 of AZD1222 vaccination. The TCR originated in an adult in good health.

Written as DNA, the CDR3 is TGTGCCAGCAGCGTAGGCGGGGAGGCTACTAACTACAACTATGGCTACACCTTC. Translated, it gives CASSVGGEATNYNYGYTF. This chain joins TRBV9 and TRBJ1-2, with D uncertain. This CDR3 spans 18 amino acids. Germline CDR1 and CDR2: SGDLS and YYNGEE. V was pared by 0 bases and J by 2 bases, with 20 bases between.